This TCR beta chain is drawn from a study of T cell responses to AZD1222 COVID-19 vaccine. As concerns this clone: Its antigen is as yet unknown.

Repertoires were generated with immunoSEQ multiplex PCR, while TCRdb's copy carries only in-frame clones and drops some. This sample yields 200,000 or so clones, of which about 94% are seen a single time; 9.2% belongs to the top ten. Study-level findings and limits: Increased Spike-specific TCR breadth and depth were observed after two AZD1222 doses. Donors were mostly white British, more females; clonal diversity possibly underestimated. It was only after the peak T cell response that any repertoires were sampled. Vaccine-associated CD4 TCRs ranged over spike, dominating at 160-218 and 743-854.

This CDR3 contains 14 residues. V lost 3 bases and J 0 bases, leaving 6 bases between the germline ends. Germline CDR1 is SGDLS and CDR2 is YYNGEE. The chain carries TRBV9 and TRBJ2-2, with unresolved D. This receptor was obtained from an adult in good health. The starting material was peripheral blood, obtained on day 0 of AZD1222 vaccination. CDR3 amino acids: CASSDTSNTGELFF. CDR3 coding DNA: TGTGCCAGCAGCGACACTTCGAACACCGGGGAGCTGTTTTTT.